This is a list of T cell receptor beta chains from one sample in a study of shared clonotypes between healthy human individuals. Here immunoSEQ multiplex PCR was the method, and the copy in TCRdb shows in-frame clones only, minus some. Here the sample spans about 1.1 million clones, about four fifths being singletons. Sequencing was carried out using memory CD4+ T cells from PBMCs. Receptor source: a man between 18 and 35 years old in good health. Some clones in this sample may be carry-over from other donors' samples. Both conserved end residues are part of each CDR3. The order of the fields is CDR3 protein, CDR3 DNA, J gene, D gene, V gene, clone size. A D gene is named only where the DNA matches it firmly. A clone size is listed for some rows: how often the clone was seen (once, few, many), or a class if it is expanded.

cdr3_aa: CASSKARQGLWGSYEQYF
cdr3_nt: TGTGCCAGCAGCAAAGCGAGACAGGGGCTTTGGGGCTCCTACGAGCAGTACTTC
j_call: TRBJ2-7
d_call: .
v_call: TRBV21-1
clone_size: few

cdr3_aa: CASSRTDRGYEQYF
cdr3_nt: TGTGCCAGCAGCCGCACCGACAGGGGCTACGAGCAGTACTTC
j_call: TRBJ2-7
d_call: TRBD1
v_call: TRBV5-4
clone_size: .

cdr3_aa: CASSSGGRGTQYF
cdr3_nt: TGTGCCAGCAGCTCCGGAGGGAGGGGAACCCAGTACTTC
j_call: TRBJ2-5
d_call: TRBD2
v_call: TRBV7-9
clone_size: .

cdr3_aa: CSAPRTGNYGYTF
cdr3_nt: TGCAGCGCCCCGCGGACGGGAAACTATGGCTACACCTTC
j_call: TRBJ1-2
d_call: .
v_call: TRBV29-1
clone_size: .

cdr3_aa: CASRLLHRTGKSYEQYF
cdr3_nt: TGTGCCAGCAGGCTACTACACAGGACAGGAAAATCCTACGAGCAGTACTTC
j_call: TRBJ2-7
d_call: TRBD1
v_call: TRBV2
clone_size: .

cdr3_aa: CASSLVPGGSYEQYF
cdr3_nt: TGCGCCAGCAGCTTGGTACCGGGAGGCTCCTACGAGCAGTACTTC
j_call: TRBJ2-7
d_call: TRBD2
v_call: TRBV5-1
clone_size: .

cdr3_aa: CASSLFVGPDSTDTQYF
cdr3_nt: TGTGCCAGCAGCTTGTTCGTGGGACCGGATAGCACAGATACGCAGTATTTT
j_call: TRBJ2-3
d_call: .
v_call: TRBV5-6
clone_size: .

cdr3_aa: CASSDGTAYNEQFF
cdr3_nt: TGTGCCAGCAGTGATGGGACAGCCTACAATGAGCAGTTCTTC
j_call: TRBJ2-1
d_call: TRBD1
v_call: TRBV2
clone_size: .

cdr3_aa: CASSPTTGPYGYTF
cdr3_nt: TGTGCCAGTAGTCCTACGACAGGACCCTATGGCTACACCTTC
j_call: TRBJ1-2
d_call: .
v_call: TRBV19
clone_size: .

cdr3_aa: CSVAEGRTEAFF
cdr3_nt: TGCAGCGTTGCGGAGGGGAGAACTGAAGCTTTCTTT
j_call: TRBJ1-1
d_call: .
v_call: TRBV29-1
clone_size: .

cdr3_aa: CATSRGGGGNGNTIYF
cdr3_nt: TGTGCCACCAGCAGAGGCGGAGGGGGCAATGGAAACACCATATATTTT
j_call: TRBJ1-3
d_call: TRBD1
v_call: TRBV15
clone_size: .

cdr3_aa: CASSLVGAGALRGEQFF
cdr3_nt: TGCGCCAGCAGCTTGGTCGGGGCGGGAGCACTGAGGGGTGAGCAGTTCTTC
j_call: TRBJ2-1
d_call: TRBD2
v_call: TRBV5-1
clone_size: few

cdr3_aa: CASSVAADTQYF
cdr3_nt: TGTGCCAGCAGCGTAGCTGCAGATACGCAGTATTTT
j_call: TRBJ2-3
d_call: .
v_call: TRBV9
clone_size: .

cdr3_aa: CASSQERRYGYTF
cdr3_nt: TGCGCCAGCAGCCAAGAGAGACGCTATGGCTACACCTTC
j_call: TRBJ1-2
d_call: .
v_call: TRBV4-1
clone_size: .

cdr3_aa: CASSPPSFGYIQYF
cdr3_nt: TGTGCCAGCAGCCCCCCCTCTTTTGGATACATTCAGTACTTC
j_call: TRBJ2-4
d_call: .
v_call: TRBV9
clone_size: .

cdr3_aa: CASKGQGRSGANVLTF
cdr3_nt: TGTGCCAGCAAAGGACAGGGCCGCTCTGGGGCCAACGTCCTGACTTTC
j_call: TRBJ2-6
d_call: TRBD1
v_call: TRBV28
clone_size: .

cdr3_aa: CSVGRQGRNNEQFF
cdr3_nt: TGCAGCGTCGGAAGACAGGGAAGAAACAATGAGCAGTTCTTC
j_call: TRBJ2-1
d_call: TRBD1
v_call: TRBV29-1
clone_size: .

cdr3_aa: CSVATGAANTEAFF
cdr3_nt: TGCAGCGTTGCCACGGGGGCAGCTAACACTGAAGCTTTCTTT
j_call: TRBJ1-1
d_call: .
v_call: TRBV29-1
clone_size: .

cdr3_aa: CASSKGGVVQETQYF
cdr3_nt: TGTGCCAGCAGTAAAGGAGGGGTTGTACAAGAGACCCAGTACTTC
j_call: TRBJ2-5
d_call: .
v_call: TRBV6-6
clone_size: few

cdr3_aa: CASSPLGGDTGELFF
cdr3_nt: TGTGCCAGCAGCCCCCTTGGGGGCGACACCGGGGAGCTGTTTTTT
j_call: TRBJ2-2
d_call: .
v_call: TRBV7-9
clone_size: many

cdr3_aa: CASSQAGRLSGTNDEQFF
cdr3_nt: TGCGCCAGCAGCCAAGCCGGTCGTCTAAGCGGGACTAACGATGAGCAGTTCTTC
j_call: TRBJ2-1
d_call: TRBD2
v_call: TRBV4-3
clone_size: .

cdr3_aa: CASSLTGASGNTIYF
cdr3_nt: TGTGCCAGCAGCTTAACGGGGGCCTCTGGAAACACCATATATTTT
j_call: TRBJ1-3
d_call: .
v_call: TRBV11-2
clone_size: .

cdr3_aa: CASSLFPPGGSYNEQFF
cdr3_nt: TGCGCCAGCAGCTTATTCCCCCCGGGAGGTTCCTACAATGAGCAGTTCTTC
j_call: TRBJ2-1
d_call: TRBD2
v_call: TRBV5-1
clone_size: .

cdr3_aa: CASKRHGTGGSYEQYF
cdr3_nt: TGTGCCAGCAAACGGCACGGGACAGGGGGCTCCTACGAGCAGTACTTC
j_call: TRBJ2-7
d_call: TRBD1
v_call: TRBV27
clone_size: .

cdr3_aa: CATSRGTGVATNEKLFF
cdr3_nt: TGTGCCACCAGCCGAGGGACAGGGGTCGCAACTAATGAAAAACTGTTTTTT
j_call: TRBJ1-4
d_call: TRBD1
v_call: TRBV15
clone_size: few

cdr3_aa: CASSLDGTRKETQYF
cdr3_nt: TGTGCCAGCAGCTTAGACGGGACTAGAAAAGAGACCCAGTACTTC
j_call: TRBJ2-5
d_call: TRBD2
v_call: TRBV5-6
clone_size: .

cdr3_aa: CASSTIAGEWARSTEAFF
cdr3_nt: TGTGCCAGTAGTACGATAGCGGGGGAATGGGCGCGGAGCACTGAAGCTTTCTTT
j_call: TRBJ1-1
d_call: .
v_call: TRBV19
clone_size: .

cdr3_aa: CASSADGNYGYTF
cdr3_nt: TGTGCCAGCAGCGCGGACGGAAACTATGGCTACACCTTC
j_call: TRBJ1-2
d_call: .
v_call: TRBV9
clone_size: .

cdr3_aa: CASSPTPDRVVYEQYF
cdr3_nt: TGTGCCAGCTCACCGACGCCGGACAGGGTCGTATACGAGCAGTACTTC
j_call: TRBJ2-7
d_call: TRBD1
v_call: TRBV18
clone_size: .

cdr3_aa: CSTRDANYGYTF
cdr3_nt: TGCAGCACAAGGGATGCTAACTATGGCTACACCTTC
j_call: TRBJ1-2
d_call: .
v_call: TRBV29-1
clone_size: .

cdr3_aa: CASSPTANPLEQYF
cdr3_nt: TGTGCCAGCAGCCCGACGGCTAACCCCCTGGAGCAGTACTTC
j_call: TRBJ2-7
d_call: .
v_call: TRBV4-2
clone_size: .

cdr3_aa: CASSYQGGGYTF
cdr3_nt: TGTGCCAGCAGCTACCAGGGTGGGGGCTACACCTTC
j_call: TRBJ1-2
d_call: .
v_call: TRBV7-3
clone_size: .

cdr3_aa: CAWGGTSGGYNEQFF
cdr3_nt: TGTGCCTGGGGAGGGACTAGCGGGGGATACAATGAGCAGTTCTTC
j_call: TRBJ2-1
d_call: TRBD2
v_call: TRBV30
clone_size: .

cdr3_aa: CASSLGPGKSYEQYF
cdr3_nt: TGTGCCAGCAGCTTAGGTCCAGGGAAGTCCTACGAGCAGTACTTC
j_call: TRBJ2-7
d_call: .
v_call: TRBV7-3
clone_size: .

cdr3_aa: CSATGGPLNYGYTF
cdr3_nt: TGCAGCGCAACAGGGGGGCCACTCAACTATGGCTACACCTTC
j_call: TRBJ1-2
d_call: TRBD1
v_call: TRBV29-1
clone_size: once

cdr3_aa: CASSWGQGATYEQYF
cdr3_nt: TGCGCCAGCAGCTGGGGACAGGGGGCGACGTACGAGCAGTACTTC
j_call: TRBJ2-7
d_call: TRBD1
v_call: TRBV5-1
clone_size: .

cdr3_aa: CASSRPGQATNEKLFF
cdr3_nt: TGTGCCAGCTCACGCCCTGGGCAGGCAACTAATGAAAAACTGTTTTTT
j_call: TRBJ1-4
d_call: .
v_call: TRBV18
clone_size: many

cdr3_aa: CASSLSGSGSYEQYF
cdr3_nt: TGTGCCAGCAGCTTAAGCGGTAGCGGCTCCTACGAGCAGTACTTC
j_call: TRBJ2-7
d_call: .
v_call: TRBV7-2
clone_size: .

cdr3_aa: CAISAGETQYF
cdr3_nt: TGTGCCATCAGTGCTGGTGAGACCCAGTACTTC
j_call: TRBJ2-5
d_call: .
v_call: TRBV10-3
clone_size: once

cdr3_aa: CATSRAAYGGDYGYTF
cdr3_nt: TGTGCCACCAGCAGAGCAGCCTACGGAGGGGACTATGGCTACACCTTC
j_call: TRBJ1-2
d_call: .
v_call: TRBV15
clone_size: few

cdr3_aa: CASRRVGDTQYF
cdr3_nt: TGCGCCAGCAGACGGGTGGGGGATACGCAGTATTTT
j_call: TRBJ2-3
d_call: .
v_call: TRBV5-1
clone_size: .

cdr3_aa: CASSGTLTSGSNTGELFF
cdr3_nt: TGTGCCAGCAGCGGAACCTTGACTAGCGGCTCGAACACCGGGGAGCTGTTTTTT
j_call: TRBJ2-2
d_call: TRBD2
v_call: TRBV9
clone_size: .

cdr3_aa: CASSEALADTQYF
cdr3_nt: TGTGCCAGCAGTGAAGCGCTAGCGGATACGCAGTATTTT
j_call: TRBJ2-3
d_call: .
v_call: TRBV2
clone_size: .

cdr3_aa: CASSHGLAGSGGELFF
cdr3_nt: TGCGCCAGCAGCCACGGACTAGCGGGATCTGGCGGGGAGCTGTTTTTT
j_call: TRBJ2-2
d_call: TRBD2
v_call: TRBV4-1
clone_size: .

cdr3_aa: CASSYSPGRGNTEAFF
cdr3_nt: TGTGCCAGCAGTTACTCTCCGGGAAGGGGTAACACTGAAGCTTTCTTT
j_call: TRBJ1-1
d_call: .
v_call: TRBV6-5
clone_size: many

cdr3_aa: CASSYSRVNTEAFF
cdr3_nt: TGTGCCAGCAGTTACTCCAGGGTGAACACTGAAGCTTTCTTT
j_call: TRBJ1-1
d_call: .
v_call: TRBV6-6
clone_size: .

cdr3_aa: CASSLSRTPATEQYF
cdr3_nt: TGTGCCAGCAGCCTTAGTAGGACACCTGCGACCGAGCAGTACTTC
j_call: TRBJ2-7
d_call: .
v_call: TRBV6-6
clone_size: many

cdr3_aa: CASSDRGSNTEAFF
cdr3_nt: TGTGCCAGCAGCGACAGGGGGTCTAACACTGAAGCTTTCTTT
j_call: TRBJ1-1
d_call: TRBD1
v_call: TRBV6-6
clone_size: .

cdr3_aa: CATTRGVETGELFF
cdr3_nt: TGTGCCACCACGCGAGGGGTAGAGACCGGGGAGCTGTTTTTT
j_call: TRBJ2-2
d_call: .
v_call: TRBV9
clone_size: .

cdr3_aa: CASGGRSEKLFF
cdr3_nt: TGTGCCTCAGGGGGACGGAGTGAAAAACTGTTTTTT
j_call: TRBJ1-4
d_call: TRBD1
v_call: TRBV30
clone_size: .

cdr3_aa: CAISSSGVEITGAFF
cdr3_nt: TGTGCCATCAGTAGTTCAGGGGTTGAGATTACAGGAGCTTTCTTT
j_call: TRBJ1-1
d_call: .
v_call: TRBV10-3
clone_size: .

cdr3_aa: CASSLSWGSRGNQPQHF
cdr3_nt: TGTGCCAGCAGTTTAAGTTGGGGCTCGAGGGGCAATCAGCCCCAGCATTTT
j_call: TRBJ1-5
d_call: .
v_call: TRBV28
clone_size: .

cdr3_aa: CASSADYLDTQYF
cdr3_nt: TGTGCCAGCAGCGCGGATTATCTAGATACGCAGTATTTT
j_call: TRBJ2-3
d_call: .
v_call: TRBV9
clone_size: .

cdr3_aa: CASSFRPSSTDTQYF
cdr3_nt: TGTGCCAGCAGCTTCCGACCTAGCTCCACAGATACGCAGTATTTT
j_call: TRBJ2-3
d_call: .
v_call: TRBV7-3
clone_size: .

cdr3_aa: CASSQEGTDTQYF
cdr3_nt: TGCGCCAGCAGCCAGGAGGGCACAGATACGCAGTATTTT
j_call: TRBJ2-3
d_call: .
v_call: TRBV5-1
clone_size: .

cdr3_aa: CASSLTEEQYF
cdr3_nt: TGTGCCAGCAGTTTGACTGAAGAGCAGTACTTC
j_call: TRBJ2-7
d_call: .
v_call: TRBV28
clone_size: .

cdr3_aa: CASSLGLAGVDTQYF
cdr3_nt: TGTGCCAGCAGCCTCGGACTAGCGGGAGTAGATACGCAGTATTTT
j_call: TRBJ2-3
d_call: TRBD2
v_call: TRBV7-2
clone_size: .

cdr3_aa: CASSPPGGLNSYEQYF
cdr3_nt: TGTGCCAGCTCACCCCCCGGGGGCCTAAACTCCTACGAGCAGTACTTC
j_call: TRBJ2-7
d_call: .
v_call: TRBV18
clone_size: .